This TCR beta chain emerged from a study of blood T cell repertoires in COVID-19. Study information: The study drew acute and convalescent COVID-19 samples from the United States, Italy and Spain.

Generated by immunoSEQ multiplex PCR, the TCRdb table keeps only in-frame clones and is missing some. The table has about 200,000 clones, about 84% seen once; the top ten hold about 13%. The CDR3 sequence is 14 residues long. V gave up 4 bases and J gave up 8 bases; unmatched junction bases: 5. Germline assignment: CDR1 GTSNPN and CDR2 SVGIG (reference sequence). Sequencing was done on a sample of peripheral blood. The V gene is TRBV30, the J gene TRBJ2-1; 13 positions agree with TRBD2. The clonotype comes from a human donor in a cohort sampled during active COVID-19. The CDR3 is CAWTLAGGPDEQFF. The CDR3 DNA reads TGTGCCTGGACACTAGCGGGAGGGCCCGATGAGCAGTTCTTC.